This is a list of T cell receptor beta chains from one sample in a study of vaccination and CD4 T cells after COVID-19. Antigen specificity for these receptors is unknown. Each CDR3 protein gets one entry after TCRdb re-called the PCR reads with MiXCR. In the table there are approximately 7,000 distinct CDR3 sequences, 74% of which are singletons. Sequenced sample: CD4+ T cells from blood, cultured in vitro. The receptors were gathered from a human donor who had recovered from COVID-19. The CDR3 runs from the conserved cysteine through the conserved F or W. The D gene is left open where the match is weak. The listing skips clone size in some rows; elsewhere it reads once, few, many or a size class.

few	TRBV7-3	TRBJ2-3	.	CASSLGGLYTDTQYF	TGTGCCAGCAGCTTGGGAGGTCTCTACACAGATACGCAGTATTTT
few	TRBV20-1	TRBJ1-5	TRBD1	CSAHPRQGNQPQHF	TGCAGTGCTCACCCCCGACAGGGGAATCAGCCCCAGCATTTT
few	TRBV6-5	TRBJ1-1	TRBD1	CASSYFEGAGTEAFF	TGTGCCAGCAGTTACTTTGAGGGGGCCGGCACTGAAGCTTTCTTT
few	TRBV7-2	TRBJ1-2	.	CASSSGGGYTF	TGTGCCAGCAGTAGTGGTGGTGGCTACACCTTC
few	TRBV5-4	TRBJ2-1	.	CASSLGRPLGSYNEQFF	TGTGCCAGCAGCTTGGGTCGTCCCTTAGGCTCCTACAATGAGCAGTTCTTC
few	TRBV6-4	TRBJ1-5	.	CASIAPKGLAGSNQPQHF	TGTGCCAGCATTGCGCCCAAGGGACTAGCGGGGAGCAATCAGCCCCAGCATTTT
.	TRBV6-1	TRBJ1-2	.	CASSGAGPMHGYTF	TGTGCCAGCAGTGGGGCAGGACCGATGCATGGCTACACCTTC
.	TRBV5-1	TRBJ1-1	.	CASSLTGSGNTEAFF	TGCGCCAGCAGCTTAACAGGGAGTGGGAACACTGAAGCTTTCTTT
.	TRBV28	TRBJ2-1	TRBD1	CASSGTENNEQFF	TGTGCCAGCAGTGGGACAGAAAACAATGAGCAGTTCTTC
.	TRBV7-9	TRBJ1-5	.	CASSLGGYSNQPQHF	TGTGCCAGCAGCTTAGGAGGGTATAGCAATCAGCCCCAGCATTTT
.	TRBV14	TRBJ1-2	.	CASRRFGEGYGYTF	TGTGCCAGCCGCCGATTTGGGGAAGGCTATGGCTACACCTTC
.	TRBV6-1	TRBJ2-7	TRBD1	CASTTAGGTYEQYF	TGTGCCAGCACCACCGCAGGGGGAACCTACGAGCAGTACTTC
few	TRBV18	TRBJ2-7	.	CASSRTGPPIYEQYF	TGTGCCAGCTCACGAACAGGGCCCCCCATCTACGAGCAGTACTTC
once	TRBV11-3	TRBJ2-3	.	CASSLDSGRGTQYF	TGTGCCAGCAGCTTAGATAGCGGCCGTGGTACGCAGTATTTT
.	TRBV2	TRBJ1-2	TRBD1	CASSDQDRVYGYTF	TGTGCCAGCAGTGACCAGGACAGGGTCTATGGCTACACCTTC